Sequencing of this T cell receptor (beta chain) was carried out in a study of blood T cell repertoires in COVID-19. Produced via immunoSEQ multiplex PCR; TCRdb's table is partial and in-frame only. The sample yields 350,000 to 450,000 clones, roughly 90% seen once. Trimming shortened V by 7 bases and J by 6 bases, and 8 bases separated the two germline ends. The CDR3 extends over 11 amino acids. Germline V gene lookup returns CDR1 MRHNA and CDR2 SNTAGT. Sample: peripheral blood. The receptor was derived from a man aged 40-49 years with acute or convalescent COVID-19. This chain joins TRBV6-4 and TRBJ2-3; D remains unclear. The CDR3 spells CASTPSDTQYF. CDR3 bases: TGTGCCAGCACCCCCTCGGATACGCAGTATTTT.